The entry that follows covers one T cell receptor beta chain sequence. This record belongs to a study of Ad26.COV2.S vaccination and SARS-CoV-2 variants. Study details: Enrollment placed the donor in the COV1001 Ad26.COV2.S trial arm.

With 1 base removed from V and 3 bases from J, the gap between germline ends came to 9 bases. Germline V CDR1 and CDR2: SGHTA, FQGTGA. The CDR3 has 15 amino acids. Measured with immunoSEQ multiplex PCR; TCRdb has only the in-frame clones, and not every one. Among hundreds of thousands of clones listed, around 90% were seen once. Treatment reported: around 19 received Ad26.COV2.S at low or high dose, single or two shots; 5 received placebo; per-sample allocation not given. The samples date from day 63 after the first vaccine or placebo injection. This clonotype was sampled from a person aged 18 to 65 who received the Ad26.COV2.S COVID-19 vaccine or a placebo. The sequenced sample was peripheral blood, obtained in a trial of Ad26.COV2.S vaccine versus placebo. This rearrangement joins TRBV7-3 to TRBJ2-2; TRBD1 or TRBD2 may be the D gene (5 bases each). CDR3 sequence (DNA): TGTGCCAGCAGCTTAAGAGGGGCGGACACCGGGGAGCTGTTTTTT. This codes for CASSLRGADTGELFF.